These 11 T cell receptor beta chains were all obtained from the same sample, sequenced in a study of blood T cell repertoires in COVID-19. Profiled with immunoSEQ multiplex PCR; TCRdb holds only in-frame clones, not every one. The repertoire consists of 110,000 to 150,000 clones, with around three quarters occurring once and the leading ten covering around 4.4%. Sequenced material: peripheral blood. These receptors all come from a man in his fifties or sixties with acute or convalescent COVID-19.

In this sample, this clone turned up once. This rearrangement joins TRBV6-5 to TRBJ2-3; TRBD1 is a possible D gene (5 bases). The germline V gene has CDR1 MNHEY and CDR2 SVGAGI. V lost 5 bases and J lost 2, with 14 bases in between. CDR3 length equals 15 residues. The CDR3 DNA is TGTGCCAGCAGTCGACAGAGCTCCAACACAGATACGCAGTATTTT. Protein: CASSRQSSNTDTQYF.

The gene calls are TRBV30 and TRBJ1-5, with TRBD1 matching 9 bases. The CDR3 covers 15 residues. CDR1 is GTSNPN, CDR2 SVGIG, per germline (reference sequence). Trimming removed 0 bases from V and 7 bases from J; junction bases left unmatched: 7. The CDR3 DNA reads TGTGCCTGGAGTGTTAGGGGGACAGGGCACCAGCCCCAGCATTTT. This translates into CAWSVRGTGHQPQHF. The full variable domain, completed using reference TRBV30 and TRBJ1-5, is SQTIHQWPATLVQPVGSPLSLECTVEGTSNPNLYWYRQAAGRGLQLLFYSVGIGQISSEVPQNLSASRPQDRQFILSSKKLLLSDSGFYLCAWSVRGTGHQPQHFGDGTRLSIL.

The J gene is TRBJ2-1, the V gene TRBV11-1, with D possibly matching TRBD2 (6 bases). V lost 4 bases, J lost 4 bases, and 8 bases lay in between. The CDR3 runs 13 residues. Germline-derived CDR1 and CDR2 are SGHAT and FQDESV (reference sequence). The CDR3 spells CASSYSGYNEQFF. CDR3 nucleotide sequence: TGTGCCAGCAGCTATAGCGGTTACAATGAGCAGTTCTTC. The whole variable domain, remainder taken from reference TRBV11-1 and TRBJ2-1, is EAEVAQSPRYKITEKSQAVAFWCDPISGHATLYWYRQILGQGPELLVQFQDESVVDDSQLPKDRFSAERLKGVDSTLKIQPAELGDSAMYLCASSYSGYNEQFFGPGTRLTVL.

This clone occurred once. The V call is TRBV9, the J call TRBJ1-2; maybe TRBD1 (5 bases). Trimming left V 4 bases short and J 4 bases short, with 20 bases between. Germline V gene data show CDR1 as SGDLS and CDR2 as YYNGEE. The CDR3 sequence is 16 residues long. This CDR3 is CASSTSVPGSGYGYTF. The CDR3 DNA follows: TGTGCCAGCAGCACATCCGTCCCAGGGTCTGGCTATGGCTACACCTTC. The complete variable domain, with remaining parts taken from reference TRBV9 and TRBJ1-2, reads DSGVTQTPKHLITATGQRVTLRCSPRSGDLSVYWYQQSLDQGLQFLIQYYNGEERAKGNILERFSAQQFPDLHSELNLSSLELGDSALYFCASSTSVPGSGYGYTFGSGTRLTVV.

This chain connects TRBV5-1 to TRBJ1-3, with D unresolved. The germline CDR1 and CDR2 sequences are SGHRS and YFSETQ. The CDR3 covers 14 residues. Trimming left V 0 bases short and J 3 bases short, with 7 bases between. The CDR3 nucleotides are TGCGCCAGCAGCTTGGGCTCAGTTGGAAACACCATATATTTT. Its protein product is CASSLGSVGNTIYF.

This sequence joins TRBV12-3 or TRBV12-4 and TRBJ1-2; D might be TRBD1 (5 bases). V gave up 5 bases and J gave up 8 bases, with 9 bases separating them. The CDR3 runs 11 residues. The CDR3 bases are TGTGCCAGCAGTCGGGGACTGGGCTACACCTTC. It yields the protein CASSRGLGYTF.

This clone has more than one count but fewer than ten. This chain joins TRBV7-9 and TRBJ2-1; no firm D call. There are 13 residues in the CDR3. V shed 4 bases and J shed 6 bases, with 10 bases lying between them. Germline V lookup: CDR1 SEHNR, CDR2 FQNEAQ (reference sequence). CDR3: CASSSGSANEQFF. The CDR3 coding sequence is TGTGCCAGCAGCTCCGGGTCAGCCAATGAGCAGTTCTTC.

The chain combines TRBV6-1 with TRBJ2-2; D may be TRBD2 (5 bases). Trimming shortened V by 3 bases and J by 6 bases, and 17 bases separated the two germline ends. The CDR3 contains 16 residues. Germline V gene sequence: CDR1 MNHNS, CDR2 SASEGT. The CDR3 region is CASSDPGSREAGELFF. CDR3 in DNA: TGTGCCAGCAGTGACCCGGGCTCTCGGGAAGCCGGGGAGCTGTTTTTT.

The CDR3 region has the DNA TGTGCCAGCAGCCGGACAGGGGTAAACGAGCAGTACTTC. The encoded protein is CASSRTGVNEQYF. The chain carries TRBV7-9 and TRBJ2-7; TRBD1 aligns across 9 bases. Germline loops: CDR1 SEHNR, CDR2 FQNEAQ (reference sequence). The CDR3 has 13 amino acids. The junction had 4 bases not matched to a gene; V was cut back by 5 bases and J by 5 bases. The whole variable domain, remainder taken from reference TRBV7-9 and TRBJ2-7, is DTGVSQNPRHKITKRGQNVTFRCDPISEHNRLYWYRQTLGQGPEFLTYFQNEAQLEKSRLLSDRFSAERPKGSFSTLEIQRTEQGDSAMYLCASSRTGVNEQYFGPGTRLTVT.

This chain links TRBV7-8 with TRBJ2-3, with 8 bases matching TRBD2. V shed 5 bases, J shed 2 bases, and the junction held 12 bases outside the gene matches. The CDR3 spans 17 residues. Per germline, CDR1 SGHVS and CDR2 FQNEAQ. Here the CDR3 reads CASSARTSLHFTDTQYF. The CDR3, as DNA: TGTGCCAGCAGCGCCCGGACTAGCTTACATTTCACAGATACGCAGTATTTT.

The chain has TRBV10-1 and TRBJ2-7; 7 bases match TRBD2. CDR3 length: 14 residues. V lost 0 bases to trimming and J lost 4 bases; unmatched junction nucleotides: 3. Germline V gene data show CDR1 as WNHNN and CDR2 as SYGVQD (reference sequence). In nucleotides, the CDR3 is TGCGCCAGCAGTGAGTCACCAGCGGGGTACGAGCAGTACTTC. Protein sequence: CASSESPAGYEQYF.